This T cell receptor (beta chain) comes out of a study of T cell responses to AZD1222 COVID-19 vaccine (dated by TCRdb to about 2021). Context from the whole study: AZD1222 recipients given second doses at about 4 weeks or at about 12 weeks were pooled, since spike-specific TCR depth and breadth were not found to differ between the two schedules. TCR sequencing was performed for about 240 trial participants, of whom around 210 were given two doses of AZD1222 and approximately 25 were given two doses of MenACWY control vaccine. Trial participants were enrolled by age into subgroups of 18-55, 56-69 and 70-plus years, and around 150, 28 and 57 TCR-sequenced participants, respectively, were included in these subgroups. On the study overall, not on this receptor specifically: Conclusions about previously exposed vaccinees are limited, since just five to seven AZD1222 recipients were seropositive for SARS-CoV-2 at baseline. Participants were mostly white British, with more females than males. The authors suggested clonal diversity may have been underestimated. Reportedly, almost half of the unique spike-specific TCRs recognized epitopes lying outside the regions that are mutated in the B.1.351 and B.1.1.7 variants. Because no day 14 peak-response samples were available, repertoires were characterized only after the peak T cell response. CD4 TCRs associated with the vaccine covered the entire spike protein, and the dominant responses were in regions 160-218 and 743-854. Spike-specific TCR breadth and depth rose significantly after two AZD1222 doses compared with day 0 and with MenACWY recipients. The 56-69-year group was small, and its depth increase did not reach significance, likely because of low power.

The time point label corresponds to: baseline before first vaccination. Vaccinee samples came from UK trials COV001 and COV002, including a single-blind randomized controlled phase 2/3 trial of AZD1222 (ChAdOx1 nCoV-19) in healthy adults. For TCRbeta chain sequencing, PBMC samples were collected from trial participants at day 0 and at day 28 after the second dose. The CDR3 regions of human TCRbeta chains were analyzed by immunosequencing. Per the authors' processing: Repertoire TCRs were checked for matches against a reference library of SARS-CoV-2-specific TCRs that had been generated using the MIRA antigen-specificity platform. Breadth was defined as the fraction of unique TCRs that were SARS-CoV-2-associated. Depth was defined as the fraction of total T cells that were SARS-CoV-2-associated. Using the MIRA data, each spike-specific TCR was assigned both to the spike region to which the TCR was reactive and to a CD4 or CD8 class. Log10-transformed breadth and depth values were compared by one-way ANOVA with Sidak's multiple comparisons tests. Held by TCRdb, this immuneACCESS table contains in-frame sequences only and omits some clones. Under half of the omission traces to an unresolved V gene where checked; the cause of the rest is unknown. That table furnishes V, J and clone size, whereas the DNA furnished D and trimming. In all, the sample holds about 140,000 clones, and approximately 89% of those were seen once. The top ten hold about 3% of the sample.

This clone showed up just a few times. Its specific antigen is unknown. Base qualities are not provided; no much larger clone lies one nucleotide away. The CDR3 sequence holds 11 residues, the cysteine and phenylalanine included. Here the CDR3 DNA is all that survives: 33 bases in frame from base 1. Trimming takes 6 bases from V and 10 bases from J, and the germline ends sit 12 bases apart. From a lookup of the germline V gene, CDR1 and CDR2 are MNHEY and SVGEGT. Recombination joined TRBV6-2 or TRBV6-3 with TRBJ1-2, with no D gene named confidently. This sequence was found in an adult in good health. The starting material was peripheral blood, obtained on day 0 of AZD1222 vaccination. The CDR3 has the sequence CASSLNVIYTF. Read as DNA, the sequence is TGTGCCAGCAGCCTGAATGTTATCTACACCTTC.